This T cell receptor beta chain comes out of a study of response to subunit inactivated influenza vaccine. Study-level points and caveats: With each seasonal influenza vaccination, the authors suggested, few new T cells are recruited.

Via MiXCR, TCRdb re-called the RT-PCR reads, giving one row per CDR3 protein. Here the sample spans around 850,000 distinct CDR3 sequences, around 20% being singletons. This clonotype has a count of ten or more. What it binds is not known. The CDR3 consists of 13 residues. CDR1 is DFQATT and CDR2 is SNEGSKA in the germline V gene (reference sequence). The V and J ends lost 0 bases and 3 bases respectively, with 9 bases between them. The receptor was derived from a man between 50 and 59 years old who received an inactivated influenza vaccine. The sequences come from PBMCs from blood, collected 5 days after vaccination. This chain connects TRBV20-1 to TRBJ2-7; possibly TRBD1 for D (6 bases). The CDR3 here is CSARDLGGYEQYF. DNA for the CDR3: TGCAGTGCTAGAGATTTAGGGGGCTACGAGCAGTACTTC.